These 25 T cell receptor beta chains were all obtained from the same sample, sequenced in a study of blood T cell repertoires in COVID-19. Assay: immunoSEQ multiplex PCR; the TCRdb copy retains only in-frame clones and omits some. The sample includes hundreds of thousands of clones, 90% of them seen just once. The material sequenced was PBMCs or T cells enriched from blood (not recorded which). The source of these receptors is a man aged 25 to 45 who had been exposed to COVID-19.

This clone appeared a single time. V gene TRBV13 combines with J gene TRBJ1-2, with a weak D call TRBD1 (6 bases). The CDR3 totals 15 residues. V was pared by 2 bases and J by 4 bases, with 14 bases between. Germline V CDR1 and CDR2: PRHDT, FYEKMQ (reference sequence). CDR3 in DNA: TGTGCCAGCAGCTTACCCCCGACAGGAACCTATGGCTACACCTTC. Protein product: CASSLPPTGTYGYTF.

The CDR3 sequence is CASSPTSGTKKTQYF. CDR3 nucleotides: TGTGCCAGCAGCCCGACTAGCGGGACTAAAAAGACCCAGTACTTC. This chain connects TRBV3-1 (or the pseudogene TRBV3-2) to TRBJ2-5, with 11 bases that match TRBD2. Germline V gene lookup returns CDR1 LGHDT and CDR2 YNNKEL (reference sequence). V lost 4 bases and J lost 6; bases outside the gene matches: 7. The CDR3 length is 15 residues.

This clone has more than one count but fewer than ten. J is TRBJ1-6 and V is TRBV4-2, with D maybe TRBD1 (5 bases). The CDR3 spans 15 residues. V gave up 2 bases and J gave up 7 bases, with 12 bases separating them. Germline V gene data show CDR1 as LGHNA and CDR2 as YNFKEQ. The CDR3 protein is CASSQPGTVNSPLHF. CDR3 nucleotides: TGTGCCAGCAGCCAACCCGGGACTGTGAATTCACCCCTCCACTTT.

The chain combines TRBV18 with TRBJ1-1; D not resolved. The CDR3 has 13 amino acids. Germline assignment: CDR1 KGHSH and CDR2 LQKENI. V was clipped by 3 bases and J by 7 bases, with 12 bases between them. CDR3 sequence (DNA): TGTGCCAGCTCACCGGCGGCGGTAGGTGAAGCTTTCTTT. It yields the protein CASSPAAVGEAFF.

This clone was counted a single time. DNA of the CDR3: TGCGCCAGCAGCGTCGGAGACACTGAAGCTTTCTTT. As protein: CASSVGDTEAFF. The chain carries TRBV5-1 and TRBJ1-1; the D is unclear. With 4 bases removed from V and 3 bases from J, the gap between germline ends came to 7 bases. Looked up from germline, CDR1 is SGHRS and CDR2 is YFSETQ. The CDR3 length is 12 residues.

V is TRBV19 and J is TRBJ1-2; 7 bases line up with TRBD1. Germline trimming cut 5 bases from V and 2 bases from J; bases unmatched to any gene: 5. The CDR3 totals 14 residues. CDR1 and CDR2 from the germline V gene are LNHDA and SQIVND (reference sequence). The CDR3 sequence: CASSGDSQNYGYTF. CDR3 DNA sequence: TGTGCCAGTAGTGGGGACAGTCAAAACTATGGCTACACCTTC. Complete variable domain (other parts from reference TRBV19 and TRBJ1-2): DGGITQSPKYLFRKEGQNVTLSCEQNLNHDAMYWYRQDPGQGLRLIYYSQIVNDFQKGDIAEGYSVSREKKESFPLTVTSAQKNPTAFYLCASSGDSQNYGYTFGSGTRLTVV.

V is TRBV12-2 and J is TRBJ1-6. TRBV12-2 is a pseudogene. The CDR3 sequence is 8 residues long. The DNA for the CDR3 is TGTGCAAGCCCGCCCCTCCACTTT. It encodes CASPPLHF.

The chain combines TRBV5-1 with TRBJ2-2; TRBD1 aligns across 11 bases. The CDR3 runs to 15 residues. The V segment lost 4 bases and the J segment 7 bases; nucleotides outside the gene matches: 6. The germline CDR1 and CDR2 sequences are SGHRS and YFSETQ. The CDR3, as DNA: TGCGCCAGCAGCCCAAGGACAGGGGGCAGCGGGGAGCTGTTTTTT. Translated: CASSPRTGGSGELFF.

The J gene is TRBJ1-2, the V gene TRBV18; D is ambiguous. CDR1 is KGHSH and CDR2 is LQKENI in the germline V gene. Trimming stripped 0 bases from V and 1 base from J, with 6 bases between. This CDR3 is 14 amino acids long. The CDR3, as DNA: TGTGCCAGCTCACCACCGGGCGATAACTATGGCTACACCTTC. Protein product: CASSPPGDNYGYTF.

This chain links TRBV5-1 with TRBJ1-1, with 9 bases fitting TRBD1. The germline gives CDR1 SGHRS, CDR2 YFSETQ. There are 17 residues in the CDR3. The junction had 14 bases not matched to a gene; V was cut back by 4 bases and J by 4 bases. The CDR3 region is CASSLKSGTGMVTEAFF. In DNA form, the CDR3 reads TGCGCCAGCAGCCTCAAATCCGGGACAGGGATGGTCACTGAAGCTTTCTTT.

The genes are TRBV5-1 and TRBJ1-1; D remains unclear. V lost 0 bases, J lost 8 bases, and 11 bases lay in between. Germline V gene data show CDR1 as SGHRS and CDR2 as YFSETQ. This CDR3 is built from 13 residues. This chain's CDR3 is CASSLEVGEEAFF. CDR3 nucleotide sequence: TGCGCCAGCAGCTTGGAAGTCGGGGAAGAAGCTTTCTTT.

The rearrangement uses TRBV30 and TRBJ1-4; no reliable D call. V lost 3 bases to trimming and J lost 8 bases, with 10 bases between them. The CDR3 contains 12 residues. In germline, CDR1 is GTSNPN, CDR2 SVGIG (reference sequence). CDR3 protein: CAWRQRLEKLFF. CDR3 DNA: TGTGCCTGGAGGCAACGGTTGGAAAAACTGTTTTTT.

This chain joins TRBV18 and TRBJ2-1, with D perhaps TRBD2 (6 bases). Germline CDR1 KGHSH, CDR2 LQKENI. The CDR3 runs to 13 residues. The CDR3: CATQEGSYNEQFF. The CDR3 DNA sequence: TGTGCGACTCAGGAGGGCTCCTACAATGAGCAGTTCTTC.

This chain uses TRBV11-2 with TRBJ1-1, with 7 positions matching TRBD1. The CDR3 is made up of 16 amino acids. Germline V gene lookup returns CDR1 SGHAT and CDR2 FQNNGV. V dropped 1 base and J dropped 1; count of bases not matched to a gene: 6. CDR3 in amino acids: CASSLASDRRNTEAFF. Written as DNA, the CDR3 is TGTGCCAGCAGCTTAGCCTCGGACAGGAGGAACACTGAAGCTTTCTTT.

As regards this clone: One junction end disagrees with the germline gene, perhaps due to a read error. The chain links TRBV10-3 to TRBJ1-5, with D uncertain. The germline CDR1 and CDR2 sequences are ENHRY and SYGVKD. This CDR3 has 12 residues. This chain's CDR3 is CAISEGGQPAIF. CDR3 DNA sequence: TGTGCCATCAGTGAAGGAGGGCAGCCCGCCATTTTT.

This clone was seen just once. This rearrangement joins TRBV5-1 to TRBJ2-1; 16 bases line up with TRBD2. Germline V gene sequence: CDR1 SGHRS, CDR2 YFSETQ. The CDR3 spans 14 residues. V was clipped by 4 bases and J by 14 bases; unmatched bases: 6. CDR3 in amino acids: CASSLGTSGGAEFF. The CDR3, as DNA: TGCGCCAGCAGCCTTGGGACTAGCGGGGGGGCAGAGTTCTTC. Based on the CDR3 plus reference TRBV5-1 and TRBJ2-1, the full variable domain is KAGVTQTPRYLIKTRGQQVTLSCSPISGHRSVSWYQQTPGQGLQFLFEYFSETQRNKGNFPGRFSGRQFSNSRSEMNVSTLELGDSALYLCASSLGTSGGAEFFGPGTRLTVL.

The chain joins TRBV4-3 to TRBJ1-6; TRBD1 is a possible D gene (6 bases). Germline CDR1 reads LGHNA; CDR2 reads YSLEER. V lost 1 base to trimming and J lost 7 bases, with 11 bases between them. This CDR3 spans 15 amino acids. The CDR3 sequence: CASSQVGTPNSPLHF. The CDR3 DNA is TGCGCCAGCAGCCAAGTGGGGACACCAAATTCACCCCTCCACTTT.

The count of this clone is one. The CDR3 DNA reads as TGTGCCAGCAGCCATGGGCAGGGGGCGCCTCACGCTTTCTTT. This sequence encodes CASSHGQGAPHAFF. The chain links TRBV16 to TRBJ1-1, with 8 bases aligning to TRBD1. The CDR3 runs to 14 residues. J lost 11 bases, V lost 3 bases, and 11 bases had no gene match. Germline values: CDR1 KGHSY, CDR2 FQNENV.

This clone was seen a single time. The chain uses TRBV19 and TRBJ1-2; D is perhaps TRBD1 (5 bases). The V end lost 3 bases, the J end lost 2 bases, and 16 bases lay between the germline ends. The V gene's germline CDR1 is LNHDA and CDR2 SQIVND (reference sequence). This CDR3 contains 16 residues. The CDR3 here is CASSIPPNRRNYGYTF. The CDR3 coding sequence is TGTGCCAGTAGTATTCCACCCAACAGGAGAAACTATGGCTACACCTTC.

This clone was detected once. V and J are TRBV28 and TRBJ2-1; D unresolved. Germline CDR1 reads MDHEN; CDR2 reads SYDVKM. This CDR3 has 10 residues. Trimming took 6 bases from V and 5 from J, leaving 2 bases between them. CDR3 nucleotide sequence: TGTGCCAGCAGCAACAATGAGCAGTTCTTC. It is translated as CASSNNEQFF.

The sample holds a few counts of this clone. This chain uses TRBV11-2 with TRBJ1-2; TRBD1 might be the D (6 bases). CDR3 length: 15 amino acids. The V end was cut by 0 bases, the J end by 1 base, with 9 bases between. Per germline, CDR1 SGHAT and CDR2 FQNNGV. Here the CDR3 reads CASSLDRGFNYGYTF. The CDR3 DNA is TGTGCCAGCAGCTTAGACAGGGGATTTAACTATGGCTACACCTTC.

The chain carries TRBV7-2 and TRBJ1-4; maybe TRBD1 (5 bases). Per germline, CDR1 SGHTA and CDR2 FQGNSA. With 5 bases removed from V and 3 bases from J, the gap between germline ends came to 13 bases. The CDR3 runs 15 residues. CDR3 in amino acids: CASSPQVAANEKLFF. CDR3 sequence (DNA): TGTGCCAGCAGCCCACAGGTTGCGGCTAATGAAAAACTGTTTTTT.

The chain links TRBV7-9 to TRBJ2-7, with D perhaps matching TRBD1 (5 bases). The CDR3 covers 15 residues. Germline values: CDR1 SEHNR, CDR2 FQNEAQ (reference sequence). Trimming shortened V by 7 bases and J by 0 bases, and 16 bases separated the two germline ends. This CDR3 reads CASKLIRGSSYEQYF. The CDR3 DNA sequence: TGTGCCAGCAAACTCATTAGGGGTTCCTCCTACGAGCAGTACTTC.

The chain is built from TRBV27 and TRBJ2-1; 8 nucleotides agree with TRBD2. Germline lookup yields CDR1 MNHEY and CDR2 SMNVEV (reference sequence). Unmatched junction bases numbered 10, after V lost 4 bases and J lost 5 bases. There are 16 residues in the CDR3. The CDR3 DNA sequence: TGTGCCAGCAGTTCCCCCGCGTTAGCGGGGAACAATGAGCAGTTCTTC. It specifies CASSSPALAGNNEQFF.

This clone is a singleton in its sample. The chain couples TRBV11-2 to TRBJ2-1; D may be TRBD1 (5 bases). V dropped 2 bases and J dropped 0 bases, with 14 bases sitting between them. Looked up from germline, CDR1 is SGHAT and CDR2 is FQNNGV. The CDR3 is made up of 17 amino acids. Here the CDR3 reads CASSLWVAQGSYNEQFF. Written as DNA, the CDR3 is TGTGCCAGCAGCTTATGGGTCGCCCAGGGCTCCTACAATGAGCAGTTCTTC.